This T cell receptor beta chain is from a study of CD8+ T cells in alopecia areata. The wider study: Treated patients' severity was scored by percentage of affected scalp area. Whole-study findings and limits: Persistence in scalp and blood during tofacitinib was observed for many expanded lesional clones. For lesional scalp, especially alopecia totalis/universalis, clonality was higher than in normal scalp.

Documented treatment: oral pan-JAK inhibitor, 5-10 mg twice daily. RNA was isolated and reverse transcribed to cDNA, the sequencing template. Only in-frame clones appear in the TCRdb table, and some are missing; sequencing was by immunoSEQ multiplex PCR. The data contain 200,000 to 250,000 clones, approximately 47% of them singletons. The CDR3 spans 13 residues. Trimming removed 8 bases from V and 4 bases from J; junction bases left unmatched: 3. Germline V gene data show CDR1 as SEHNR and CDR2 as FQNEAQ (reference sequence). With respect to this clone: Its antigen remains unidentified.

This rearrangement joins TRBV7-9 to TRBJ2-1; 9 nucleotides align to TRBD2. This specimen consisted of CD4+ T cells sorted from blood, obtained around week 36, from a patient treated with tofacitinib. This sequence originates from a human donor with alopecia areata. CDR3 residues: CASATSGYNEQFF. CDR3 DNA: TGTGCCAGCGCGACTAGCGGATACAATGAGCAGTTCTTC.